These 8 T cell receptor beta chains were sequenced from one sample in a study of cytomegalovirus exposure and HLA in healthy donors. This PCR relied on a set of 60 Vbeta primers and 13 Jbeta primers. This table comes from immunoSEQ multiplex PCR, and its TCRdb copy is limited to in-frame clones, with some not included. The table lists under 130,000 clones, around 75% of them singletons. Sequenced material: PBMCs. The receptors derive from a man between 25 and 39 years old in good health and CMV-seronegative.

The rearrangement joins TRBV29-1 to TRBJ2-1, with 7 bases aligning to TRBD2. V gave up 5 bases and J gave up 10 bases; unmatched junction bases: 11. The CDR3 runs to 13 residues. Germline V lookup: CDR1 SQVTM, CDR2 ANQGSEA. CDR3: CSVSAGWGGEQFF. DNA for the CDR3: TGCAGCGTTAGTGCGGGATGGGGAGGGGAGCAGTTCTTC.

The genes are TRBV9 and TRBJ2-1, with TRBD1 identical over 7 bases. Germline V lookup: CDR1 SGDLS, CDR2 YYNGEE. This CDR3 region has 17 residues. The junction had 11 bases not matched to a gene; V was cut back by 0 bases and J by 5 bases. In DNA, the CDR3 is TGTGCCAGCAGCGTAGGGGGTCCGGGACAGCTAAACAATGAGCAGTTCTTC. Translation: CASSVGGPGQLNNEQFF.

The chain links TRBV6-1 to TRBJ1-5; 8 bases align to TRBD1. Trimming removed 6 bases from V and 2 bases from J; junction bases left unmatched: 6. The CDR3 sequence is 15 residues long. The germline gives CDR1 MNHNS, CDR2 SASEGT. CDR3 DNA sequence: TGTGCCAGCAGCCTCGGACAGGGAGGCAATCAGCCCCAGCATTTT. Translating it yields CASSLGQGGNQPQHF.

Only a few counts were recorded for this clone. The V and J genes are TRBV6-5 and TRBJ2-7; 9 bases fit TRBD1. The J segment lost 2 bases and the V segment lost 5 bases, leaving 7 bases of the junction unmatched. The CDR3 is 15 residues long. The germline V gene encodes CDR1 MNHEY and CDR2 SVGAGI. The CDR3 nucleotides are TGTGCCAGCAGTCCGCTCGGACAGGGGCCCTACGAGCAGTACTTC. Amino acids: CASSPLGQGPYEQYF.

Comments on this clone: The sample contains more than one DNA sequence encoding this CDR3. The chain uses TRBV6-5 and TRBJ1-6; D perhaps matches TRBD1 (6 bases). CDR1 and CDR2 (germline): MNHEY, SVGAGI. The CDR3 has 14 residues. V lost 6 bases to trimming and J lost 13 bases, with 19 bases between them. CDR3 protein: CASSSGQPRSPLHF. CDR3 bases: TGTGCCAGCAGCTCCGGACAGCCTCGCTCCCCCCTCCACTTT.

V usage is TRBV5-5 and J usage is TRBJ1-5, with D possibly being TRBD1 (5 bases). CDR1 SGHKS and CDR2 YYEKEE come from the germline V gene (reference sequence). The CDR3 consists of 14 residues. V lost 4 bases, J lost 2 bases, and 10 bases lay in between. The CDR3 is CASSDPGGNQPQHF. The CDR3, as DNA: TGTGCCAGCAGCGACCCGGGGGGCAATCAGCCCCAGCATTTT. Filled out from reference TRBV5-5 and TRBJ1-5, the complete variable domain reads DAGVTQSPTHLIKTRGQQVTLRCSPISGHKSVSWYQQVLGQGPQFIFQYYEKEERGRGNFPDRFSARQFPNYSSELNVNALLLGDSALYLCASSDPGGNQPQHFGDGTRLSIL.

The chain recombines TRBV18 with TRBJ1-1, with 7 bases matching TRBD1. This CDR3 is 14 amino acids long. V was clipped by 6 bases and J by 1 base; unmatched bases: 5. Germline CDR1 reads KGHSH; CDR2 reads LQKENI. The CDR3, as DNA: TGTGCCAGCTCGCCGGGACAGACGAACACTGAAGCTTTCTTT. This sequence encodes CASSPGQTNTEAFF.

V usage is TRBV7-2 and J usage is TRBJ2-2, with TRBD2 as a possible D gene (7 bases). The CDR3 runs to 17 residues. The ends were cut back, 6 bases at V and 0 bases at J, with 17 bases in the middle. The germline gives CDR1 SGHTA, CDR2 FQGNSA. The DNA of the CDR3 is TGTGCCAGCAGTTCCAGGAGGGGGGGAGCGAACACCGGGGAGCTGTTTTTT. Residues: CASSSRRGGANTGELFF.